The 12 T cell receptor beta chains presented below share a single source sample, sequenced in a study of blood T cell repertoires in COVID-19. Produced via immunoSEQ multiplex PCR; TCRdb's table is partial and in-frame only. Among around 80,000 clones listed, approximately 85% were seen once. Sequences were obtained from peripheral blood. The receptor set was obtained from a man aged 50-60 years with COVID-19, enrolled during active disease.

The chain links TRBV11-2 to TRBJ2-7, with 11 positions matching TRBD2. In germline, CDR1 is SGHAT, CDR2 FQNNGV. Losses at the gene ends were 1 base for V and 3 bases for J; bases not matched to a gene: 8. The CDR3 sequence is 17 residues long. In nucleotides, the CDR3 is TGTGCCAGCAGCTTAGCTCTCGGGACTAGCGGACGCTACGAGCAGTACTTC. Protein sequence: CASSLALGTSGRYEQYF.

The chain combines TRBV5-4 with TRBJ2-7; the match to TRBD1 covers 9 bases. The ends lost 5 bases at V and 3 bases at J; junction bases unmatched: 3. Germline loops: CDR1 SGHNT, CDR2 YYREEE (reference sequence). The CDR3 contains 13 residues. CDR3 bases: TGTGCCAGCAGTCGGGACAGGGACTACGAGCAGTACTTC. Encoded protein: CASSRDRDYEQYF. Full variable domain (rest looked up from reference TRBV5-4 and TRBJ2-7): ETGVTQSPTHLIKTRGQQVTLRCSSQSGHNTVSWYQQALGQGPQFIFQYYREEENGRGNFPPRFSGLQFPNYSSELNVNALELDDSALYLCASSRDRDYEQYFGPGTRLTVT.

The chain employs TRBV6-1 and TRBJ2-1; TRBD1 matches 9 bases. V was pared by 3 bases and J by 6 bases, with 0 bases of the junction left unmatched. The CDR3 runs to 13 residues. Germline CDR1 MNHNS, CDR2 SASEGT. The CDR3 DNA is TGTGCCAGCAGTGAGGACAGGGGCAATGAGCAGTTCTTC. Amino acid sequence: CASSEDRGNEQFF.

The J gene is TRBJ2-3, the V gene TRBV29-1, with D perhaps TRBD2 (6 bases). The ends were cut back, 3 bases at V and 0 bases at J, with 10 bases in the middle. The CDR3 is made up of 14 amino acids. CDR1 SQVTM and CDR2 ANQGSEA come from the germline V gene. DNA for the CDR3: TGCAGCGTTGAGGCGGGGAGCAGCACAGATACGCAGTATTTT. Amino acid sequence: CSVEAGSSTDTQYF.

The chain has TRBV6-5 and TRBJ1-1; D gene uncertain. This CDR3 spans 15 amino acids. Trimming left V 0 bases short and J 5 bases short, with 13 bases between. Per the germline V gene, CDR1 is MNHEY and CDR2 is SVGAGI. In DNA form, the CDR3 reads TGTGCCAGCAGTTACTCGAGGGCCCTCGGAACTGAAGCTTTCTTT. Its protein is CASSYSRALGTEAFF.

This chain joins TRBV7-2 and TRBJ2-7; the match to TRBD2 covers 13 bases. The germline V gene encodes CDR1 SGHTA and CDR2 FQGNSA. The CDR3 length is 15 residues. The V segment lost 6 bases and the J segment 2 bases; nucleotides outside the gene matches: 4. The CDR3 DNA reads as TGTGCCAGCAGGTCCGGGACTAGCGGGGCCTACGAGCAGTACTTC. Protein product: CASRSGTSGAYEQYF. Full variable domain (missing parts from reference TRBV7-2 and TRBJ2-7): GAGVSQSPSNKVTEKGKDVELRCDPISGHTALYWYRQSLGQGLEFLIYFQGNSAPDKSGLPSDRFSAERTGGSVSTLTIQRTQQEDSAVYLCASRSGTSGAYEQYFGPGTRLTVT.

CDR3: CASSLGWGSEAFF. CDR3 DNA: TGTGCCAGCAGCTTAGGATGGGGCAGTGAAGCTTTCTTT. The chain combines TRBV7-9 with TRBJ1-1; a possible D gene is TRBD1 (5 bases). Trimming pared 1 base from V and 7 bases from J, leaving 10 bases between. CDR3 length: 13 residues. The germline gives CDR1 SEHNR, CDR2 FQNEAQ (reference sequence).

V gene TRBV19 combines with J gene TRBJ1-1, with D possibly TRBD1 on 6 matching bases. Trimming pared 3 bases from V and 11 bases from J, leaving 22 bases between. This CDR3 is built from 15 residues. The germline V gene encodes CDR1 LNHDA and CDR2 SQIVND (reference sequence). CDR3 nucleotides: TGTGCCAGTAGTATGTTGACAGGTGGTTTGGGTTGGGCTTTCTTT. It yields the protein CASSMLTGGLGWAFF.

This clone showed up just a few times. CDR3 coding DNA: TGCGCCAGCAGCTTGGGCGGAGATGAGCAGTACTTC. Amino acids: CASSLGGDEQYF. J is TRBJ2-7 and V is TRBV5-1; D is unclear. V gave up 0 bases and J gave up 7 bases, with 8 bases separating them. This CDR3 spans 12 amino acids. Germline values: CDR1 SGHRS, CDR2 YFSETQ.

V usage is TRBV28 and J usage is TRBJ1-2; 8 bases map to TRBD1. V shed 2 bases, J shed 8 bases, and the junction held 13 bases outside the gene matches. The germline CDR1 and CDR2 sequences are MDHEN and SYDVKM. This CDR3 has 16 amino acids. The CDR3 DNA reads TGTGCCAGCAGTTTACCCCAGACAGGGGATGTAAGGGGCTACACCTTC. Translation: CASSLPQTGDVRGYTF.

The V gene is TRBV28, the J gene TRBJ2-3; TRBD2 matches 12 bases. The CDR3 has 18 residues. CDR1 is MDHEN, CDR2 SYDVKM, per germline. J gave up 5 bases and V 5 bases, and 14 bases lay outside the gene matches. The CDR3: CASSLTLAGGPFGDTQYF. The CDR3 DNA reads TGTGCCAGCAGTCTGACCCTAGCGGGAGGGCCATTTGGAGATACGCAGTATTTT.

The chain has TRBV6-5 and TRBJ2-7; D perhaps matches TRBD1 (6 bases). The CDR3 is made up of 13 amino acids. The germline gives CDR1 MNHEY, CDR2 SVGAGI. The germline V and J ends were trimmed by 6 bases and 4 bases, with 13 bases remaining between them. The CDR3 region is CASRQVQGYEQYF. The CDR3 DNA reads as TGTGCCAGCAGACAAGTTCAGGGGTACGAGCAGTACTTC.